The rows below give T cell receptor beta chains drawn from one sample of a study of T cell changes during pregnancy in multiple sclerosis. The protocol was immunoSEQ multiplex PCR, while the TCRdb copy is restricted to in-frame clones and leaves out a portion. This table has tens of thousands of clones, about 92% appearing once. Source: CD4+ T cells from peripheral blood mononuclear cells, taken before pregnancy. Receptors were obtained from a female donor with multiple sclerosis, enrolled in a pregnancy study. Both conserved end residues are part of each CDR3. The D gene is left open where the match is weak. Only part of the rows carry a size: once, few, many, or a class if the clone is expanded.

CDR3: CASRGKRQDGEKLFF
DNA: TGTGCCAGTAGGGGCAAACGGCAGGATGGCGAAAAACTGTTTTTT
D: NA
size: NA
V: TRBV19
J: TRBJ1-4

CDR3: CASGLRGLPEKLFF
DNA: TGCGCCAGCGGATTAAGGGGGCTCCCCGAAAAACTGTTTTTT
D: TRBD1
size: NA
V: TRBV5-1
J: TRBJ1-4

CDR3: CASSLVDRGGNQPQHF
DNA: TGCGCCAGCAGCTTGGTGGACAGGGGAGGAAATCAGCCCCAGCATTTT
D: TRBD1
size: NA
V: TRBV5-1
J: TRBJ1-5

CDR3: CASSAKPGQEKGKLFF
DNA: TGTGCCAGCAGCGCGAAACCGGGACAGGAAAAGGGAAAACTGTTTTTT
D: TRBD1
size: NA
V: TRBV2
J: TRBJ1-4

CDR3: CAWSVPGGTDTQYF
DNA: TGTGCCTGGAGTGTACCGGGAGGCACAGATACGCAGTATTTT
D: NA
size: NA
V: TRBV30
J: TRBJ2-3

CDR3: CASSLRGLAGAHEQYF
DNA: TGTGCCAGCAGCTTAAGGGGACTAGCGGGAGCCCACGAGCAGTACTTC
D: TRBD2
size: NA
V: TRBV7-2
J: TRBJ2-7

CDR3: CASTLDSTLTEQYF
DNA: TGTGCCAGCACCCTGGACAGTACCCTAACCGAGCAGTACTTC
D: NA
size: NA
V: TRBV2
J: TRBJ2-7

CDR3: CASSQDGEDTSSTDTQYF
DNA: TGTGCCAGCAGCCAAGATGGAGAGGATACCTCTAGCACAGATACGCAGTATTTT
D: NA
size: NA
V: TRBV4-2
J: TRBJ2-3

CDR3: CASSLGRGPGYTF
DNA: TGTGCCAGCAGCTTGGGGAGGGGGCCTGGCTACACCTTC
D: TRBD1
size: NA
V: TRBV5-4
J: TRBJ1-2

CDR3: CASSLVGRGQGFNEQFF
DNA: TGTGCCAGCAGCTTGGTGGGTCGCGGACAGGGGTTCAATGAGCAGTTCTTC
D: TRBD1
size: NA
V: TRBV5-5
J: TRBJ2-1

CDR3: CASSSPGEATTGELFF
DNA: TGTGCCAGCAGTTCCCCCGGGGAGGCGACCACCGGGGAGCTGTTTTTT
D: NA
size: NA
V: TRBV28
J: TRBJ2-2

CDR3: CASSLGQGVDQETQYF
DNA: TGTGCCAGCAGCTTGGGGCAGGGGGTGGACCAAGAGACCCAGTACTTC
D: TRBD1
size: NA
V: TRBV7-9
J: TRBJ2-5

CDR3: CASSSQSGNGADTQYF
DNA: TGTGCCAGCAGCTCACAGAGCGGGAACGGGGCAGATACGCAGTATTTT
D: TRBD2
size: NA
V: TRBV7-2
J: TRBJ2-3

CDR3: CASSSYRYDRESTGELFF
DNA: TGTGCCAGCAGCTCCTACCGTTATGACAGGGAGTCCACCGGGGAGCTGTTTTTT
D: TRBD1
size: NA
V: TRBV5-6
J: TRBJ2-2

CDR3: CASSFMRGAYEQYF
DNA: TGTGCCAGCAGTTTTATGCGCGGCGCCTACGAGCAGTACTTC
D: NA
size: NA
V: TRBV27
J: TRBJ2-7

CDR3: CASSIDLAGVWNEQFF
DNA: TGTGCCAGTAGTATAGACCTAGCGGGAGTGTGGAATGAGCAGTTCTTC
D: TRBD2
size: NA
V: TRBV19
J: TRBJ2-1

CDR3: CASHSVNQPQHF
DNA: TGTGCCAGTCACAGTGTCAATCAGCCCCAGCATTTT
D: NA
size: NA
V: TRBV19
J: TRBJ1-5

CDR3: CASSPGLAYNEQFF
DNA: TGTGCCAGCAGCCCGGGACTCGCTTACAATGAGCAGTTCTTC
D: NA
size: NA
V: TRBV7-3
J: TRBJ2-1

CDR3: CASSYRWGAGAFF
DNA: TGTGCCAGCAGTTATCGGTGGGGTGCGGGGGCTTTCTTT
D: NA
size: few
V: TRBV25-1
J: TRBJ1-1

CDR3: CASSPPGQGLGGANVLTF
DNA: TGTGCCAGCAGCCCACCGGGACAGGGTTTAGGTGGGGCCAACGTCCTGACTTTC
D: TRBD1
size: once
V: TRBV11-2
J: TRBJ2-6

CDR3: CASSVGENTEAFF
DNA: TGTGCCAGCAGTGTAGGGGAGAACACTGAAGCTTTCTTT
D: NA
size: NA
V: TRBV6-4
J: TRBJ1-1

CDR3: CASSLALQGARGANVLTF
DNA: TGCGCCAGCAGCTTGGCGCTACAGGGGGCGCGGGGGGCCAACGTCCTGACTTTC
D: TRBD1
size: NA
V: TRBV5-1
J: TRBJ2-6

CDR3: CASSEFQGYEQYF
DNA: TGTGCCAGCAGTGAATTTCAGGGGTACGAGCAGTACTTC
D: NA
size: NA
V: TRBV25-1
J: TRBJ2-7

CDR3: CASSLGTDVYNEQFF
DNA: TGTGCCAGCAGTTTGGGGACAGATGTTTACAATGAGCAGTTCTTC
D: TRBD1
size: NA
V: TRBV7-2
J: TRBJ2-1

CDR3: CASSILIGETQYF
DNA: TGTGCCAGTAGTATATTGATCGGGGAGACCCAGTACTTC
D: NA
size: NA
V: TRBV19
J: TRBJ2-5

CDR3: CAWSVHHSGANVLTF
DNA: TGTGCCTGGAGTGTACACCACTCTGGGGCCAACGTCCTGACTTTC
D: NA
size: NA
V: TRBV30
J: TRBJ2-6